The 17 T cell receptor beta chains below come from one sample, sequenced in a study of CD8+ T cells in alopecia areata (dated by TCRdb to the late 2010s). Library method: the immunoSEQ multiplex PCR assay. To provide template for TCR sequencing, every sample had RNA extracted and reverse transcribed into cDNA. Sourced from immuneACCESS, this table was stored by TCRdb with only in-frame sequences that have V and J called. A share of the clones is absent; for the studies checked, an unresolved V gene accounts for under half, and the remainder has no known explanation. This sample has 290,000 or so clones, none of them a singleton. Of the sample, about 1.2% is held by the ten largest clones. Pooled mouse cutaneous lymph node cells were stained for CD4, CD8alpha, NKG2D, NKG2ACE and other markers, then sorted on a BD Influx. The sequenced material came from CD4+ T cells sorted from a lymph node. Receptors originate from a C3H/HeJ mouse with alopecia areata. This strain of mice has MHC haplotype H2-k.

This clone was recorded a few times. These gene names are mouse names. The missing CDR3 end, 4 residues past where the read stops, is filled in from the germline J gene. This sequence joins TRBV1 and TRBJ2-1; TRBD1 aligns across 8 bases. Germline V gene data show CDR1 as NSQYPW and CDR2 as LRSPGD (reference sequence). The CDR3 is made up of 14 amino acids. Here the CDR3 reads CTCSGQGRGAEQFF. CDR3 DNA (partial): TGCACCTGCAGTGGACAGGGGAGAGGGGCT.

This clone appeared a few times. Genes here carry mouse names. The CDR3 here is CASSRDWGGFAEQFF. Incomplete CDR3 DNA: TGTGCTAGCAGTAGAGACTGGGGGGGTTTTGCT. The chain carries TRBV17 and TRBJ2-1, with TRBD2 matching over 9 bases. The sequenced fragment ends 4 residues before the CDR3 boundary, so the rest is inferred from the germline J gene. The V gene end was trimmed by 0 bases and the J gene end by 6 bases; junction bases not matched to a gene: 3. Germline lookup yields CDR1 MNHDT and CDR2 YYDKIL. The CDR3 covers 15 residues.

This clone has more than one count but fewer than ten. Genes and germline are mouse. The read stops 4 residues short of the end of the CDR3; the missing end is completed from the germline J gene. The chain joins TRBV1 to TRBJ1-1, with TRBD1 matching 8 bases. The CDR3 length is 13 residues. Germline V gives CDR1 NSQYPW, CDR2 LRSPGD (reference sequence). CDR3 bases read: TGCACCTGCAGGGGGACAGGTCGCCCA. Translation gives CTCRGTGRP. The entire CDR3 protein is CTCRGTGRPEVFF. Together with reference TRBV1 and TRBJ1-1, the CDR3 gives the full variable domain: VTLLEQNPRWRLVPRGQAVNLRCILKNSQYPWMSWYQQDLQKQLQWLFTLRSPGDKEVKSLPGADYLATRVTDTELRLQVANMSQGRTLYCTCRGTGRPEVFFGKGTRLTVV.

In regard to this clone: Germline and genes: mouse. With the read ending 4 residues before the CDR3 end, the germline J gene is used to fill in that end. The J gene is TRBJ2-2, the V gene TRBV1; the match to TRBD1 covers 8 bases. Germline V gives CDR1 NSQYPW, CDR2 LRSPGD (reference sequence). Trimming at V came to 4 bases and at J to 0 bases, leaving 4 bases not matched to a gene. The CDR3 has 16 amino acids. The CDR3 bases that were read are TGCACCTGCAGTGGATCACAGGGGGCAAACACCGGG. Translation gives CTCSGSQGANTG. The entire CDR3 reads CTCSGSQGANTGQLYF. The full variable domain, with the rest looked up from reference TRBV1 and TRBJ2-2, is VTLLEQNPRWRLVPRGQAVNLRCILKNSQYPWMSWYQQDLQKQLQWLFTLRSPGDKEVKSLPGADYLATRVTDTELRLQVANMSQGRTLYCTCSGSQGANTGQLYFGEGSKLTVL.

Ten or more counts support this clone. Gene names and germline refer to mouse. The read finishes 4 residues shy of the CDR3 end, and the germline J gene is used to complete it. The V call is TRBV17, the J call TRBJ2-1; possibly TRBD2 for D (6 bases). V lost 0 bases and J 3 bases, leaving 9 bases between the germline ends. Germline-derived CDR1 and CDR2 are MNHDT and YYDKIL. The CDR3 extends over 15 amino acids. This CDR3 is CASSRDRGVYAEQFF. Partial CDR3 DNA: TGTGCTAGCAGTAGAGATCGGGGGGTCTATGCT.

As to this clone: Gene names and germline refer to mouse. The CDR3 is cut off 4 residues early in the read; its end comes from the germline J gene. The identical CDR3 is also encoded by other nucleotide sequences in the sample. This chain joins TRBV13-1 and TRBJ2-3, with 9 bases aligning to TRBD2. The CDR3 is 14 residues long. Germline V gene sequence: CDR1 NSHNY, CDR2 SYGAGN. The J segment lost 1 base and the V segment lost 4 bases, leaving 1 base of the junction unmatched. The CDR3 DNA, read in part, is TGTGCCAGCAGTAGGGACTGGGGTGCAGAA. Its protein product is CASSRDWGAE. The entire CDR3 protein is CASSRDWGAETLYF.

This clone was counted between two and nine times. Gene labels here are mouse ones. The CDR3 end is not reached by the read, which stops 4 residues before it; the germline J gene fills it in. V and J are TRBV31 and TRBJ1-2, with a weak D call TRBD1 (6 bases). Germline CDR1 reads GKSSPN; CDR2 reads SITVG. The CDR3 is 14 amino acids. Trimming pared 0 bases from V and 4 bases from J, leaving 12 bases between. The part of the CDR3 DNA that was read is TGTGCCTGGAGTCTAAAAGGGGGACGCTCC. Translating gives CAWSLKGGRS. The complete CDR3 sequence is CAWSLKGGRSDYTF.

Details on this clone: These gene names are mouse names. The missing CDR3 end, 4 residues past where the read stops, is filled in from the germline J gene. The genes are TRBV5 and TRBJ1-2; a possible D gene is TRBD1 (6 bases). The CDR3 runs 14 residues. V shed 3 bases and J shed 4 bases, with 12 bases lying between them. CDR1 and CDR2 from the germline V gene are LGHNA and YNLKQL (reference sequence). The covered CDR3 bases are TGTGCCAGCAGCCAGGGGGCGGGGGGCTCC. The encoded protein is CASSQGAGGS. In full, the CDR3 is CASSQGAGGSDYTF.

This clone has ten or more counts. The genes and germline here are from mouse. The read comes to an end 4 residues before the CDR3 does, leaving the germline J gene to fill in the end. The J gene is TRBJ1-2, the V gene TRBV19; D possibly corresponds to TRBD1 (5 bases). V lost 1 base to trimming and J lost 3 bases, with 7 bases between them. This CDR3 spans 13 amino acids. Per germline, CDR1 FNHDT and CDR2 SITEND (reference sequence). The CDR3 reads CASSILGDSDYTF. CDR3 bases read: TGTGCCAGCAGTATATTGGGGGACTCC. Variable domain in full (rest from reference TRBV19 and TRBJ1-2): GGIITQTPKFLIGQEGQKLTLKCQQNFNHDTMYWYRQDSGKGLRLIYYSITENDLQKGDLSEGYDASREKKSSFSLTVTSAQKNEMAVFLCASSILGDSDYTFGSGTRLLVI.

This clone was seen only a few times. Gene names and germline match the mouse. The observed sequence ends 4 residues before the CDR3 terminus, with the missing tail filled in from the germline J gene. V usage is TRBV13-3 and J usage is TRBJ2-1; D is uncertain. The germline V gene has CDR1 NNHDY and CDR2 SYVADS. The CDR3 spans 11 residues. The V end was cut by 6 bases, the J end by 3 bases, with 4 bases between. The CDR3 bases that were read are TGTGCCAGCACCAGCTATGCT. Residues: CASTSYA. The CDR3, in full, reads CASTSYAEQFF.

There are a few counts of this clone. Mouse names are used for the genes. The read finishes 4 residues shy of the CDR3 end, and the germline J gene is used to complete it. The chain employs TRBV1 and TRBJ2-2; TRBD1 is a possible D gene (5 bases). Germline-derived CDR1 and CDR2 are NSQYPW and LRSPGD (reference sequence). There are 16 residues in the CDR3. The V end lost 0 bases, the J end lost 0 bases, and 8 bases lay between the germline ends. The CDR3 DNA, read in part, is TGCACCTGCAGTGCAGAAGGACATGCAAACACCGGG. It encodes CTCSAEGHANTG. The whole CDR3 region reads CTCSAEGHANTGQLYF.

This clone appeared a few times. Mouse names are used for the genes. The read is 3 residues too short to cover the CDR3 end, so that end is filled in from the germline J gene. Other DNA sequences in the same sample also yield this CDR3. The chain uses TRBV19 and TRBJ1-6; tentative D call: TRBD1 (6 bases). TRBJ1-6 is reported as an ORF; its role is uncertain. The length of the CDR3 is 13 residues. The V gene's germline CDR1 is FNHDT and CDR2 SITEND (reference sequence). Between the trimmed V and J ends, which lost 4 bases and 4 bases, there was a span of 6 bases. The part of the CDR3 DNA that was read is TGTGCCAGCAGTCAGGGGTATAATTCGCCC. Residues: CASSQGYNSP. From start to end, the CDR3 is CASSQGYNSPLYF.

This clone showed up just a few times. The gene names here belong to mouse. Read data end 4 residues before the CDR3 end; the end is taken from the germline J gene. Distinct nucleotide sequences in the sample also encode this CDR3. The chain combines TRBV1 with TRBJ2-1, with 8 bases fitting TRBD1. This CDR3 has 14 residues. Germline V gene lookup returns CDR1 NSQYPW and CDR2 LRSPGD (reference sequence). J was trimmed by 5 bases and V by 6 bases; bases with no gene match: 6. CDR3 sequence: CTCSRQGLDAEQFF. CDR3 DNA (partial): TGCACCTGCAGCCGACAGGGGCTGGATGCT.

In regard to this clone: These gene names are mouse names. The read stops 4 residues short of the end of the CDR3; the missing end is completed from the germline J gene. The chain couples TRBV1 to TRBJ2-7; the D gene is possibly TRBD1 (5 bases). The CDR3 sequence is 14 residues long. Germline lookup yields CDR1 NSQYPW and CDR2 LRSPGD (reference sequence). The DNA read from the CDR3 is TGCACCTGCAGTGCAGATTCCAGGGATGAT. Residues: CTCSADSRDD. The CDR3 reads in full as CTCSADSRDDEQYF.

This clone appeared a few times. The genes are named according to mouse. The sequence runs out 4 residues before the end of the CDR3; the remainder is reconstructed from the germline J gene. Within the sample, other DNA sequences also encode this same CDR3. This sequence joins TRBV19 and TRBJ2-7, with TRBD2 identical over 11 bases. This CDR3 contains 14 residues. Looked up from germline, CDR1 is FNHDT and CDR2 is SITEND (reference sequence). CDR3 sequence: CASSIDWGGYEQYF. The sequenced CDR3 bases are TGTGCCAGCAGTATTGACTGGGGGGGGTAT.

A note on this clone: Gene names and germline match the mouse. From the germline J gene comes the end of the CDR3, since the read stops 4 residues before it. V usage is TRBV1 and J usage is TRBJ1-2, with TRBD1 matching 8 bases. CDR1 and CDR2 from the germline V gene are NSQYPW and LRSPGD (reference sequence). CDR3 length: 14 amino acids. The part of the CDR3 DNA that was read is TGCACCTGCAGTGCAGATACCAGGGGGCCC. This sequence encodes CTCSADTRGP. The full CDR3 protein is CTCSADTRGPDYTF.

This clone was picked up many times. The listed genes are named as in mouse. The missing CDR3 end, 4 residues past where the read stops, is filled in from the germline J gene. The genes are TRBV19 and TRBJ2-5; unclear D gene. Germline CDR1 reads FNHDT; CDR2 reads SITEND (reference sequence). The CDR3 sequence is 12 residues long. V lost 2 bases, J lost 2 bases, and 3 bases lay in between. CDR3 region: CASSMGQDTQYF. Incomplete CDR3 DNA: TGTGCCAGCAGTATGGGCCAAGAC.